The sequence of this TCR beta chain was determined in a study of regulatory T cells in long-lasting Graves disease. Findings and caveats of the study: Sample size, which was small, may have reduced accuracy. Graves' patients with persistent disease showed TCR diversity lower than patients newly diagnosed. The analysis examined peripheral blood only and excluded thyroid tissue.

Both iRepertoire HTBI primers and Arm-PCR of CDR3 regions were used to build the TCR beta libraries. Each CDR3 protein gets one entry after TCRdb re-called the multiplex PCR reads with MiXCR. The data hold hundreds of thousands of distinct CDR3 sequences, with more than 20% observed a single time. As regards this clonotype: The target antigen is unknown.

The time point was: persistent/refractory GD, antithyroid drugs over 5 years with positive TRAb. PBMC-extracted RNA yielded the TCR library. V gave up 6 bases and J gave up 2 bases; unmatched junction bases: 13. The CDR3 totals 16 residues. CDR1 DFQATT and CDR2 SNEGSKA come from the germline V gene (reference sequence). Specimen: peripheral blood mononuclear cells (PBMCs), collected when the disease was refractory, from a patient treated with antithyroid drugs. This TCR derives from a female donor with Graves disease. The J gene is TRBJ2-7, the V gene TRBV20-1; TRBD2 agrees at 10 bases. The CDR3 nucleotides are TGCAGTGCCTCCATGGCTAGCGGGAGAAACGCCTACGAGCAGTACTTC. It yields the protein CSASMASGRNAYEQYF.